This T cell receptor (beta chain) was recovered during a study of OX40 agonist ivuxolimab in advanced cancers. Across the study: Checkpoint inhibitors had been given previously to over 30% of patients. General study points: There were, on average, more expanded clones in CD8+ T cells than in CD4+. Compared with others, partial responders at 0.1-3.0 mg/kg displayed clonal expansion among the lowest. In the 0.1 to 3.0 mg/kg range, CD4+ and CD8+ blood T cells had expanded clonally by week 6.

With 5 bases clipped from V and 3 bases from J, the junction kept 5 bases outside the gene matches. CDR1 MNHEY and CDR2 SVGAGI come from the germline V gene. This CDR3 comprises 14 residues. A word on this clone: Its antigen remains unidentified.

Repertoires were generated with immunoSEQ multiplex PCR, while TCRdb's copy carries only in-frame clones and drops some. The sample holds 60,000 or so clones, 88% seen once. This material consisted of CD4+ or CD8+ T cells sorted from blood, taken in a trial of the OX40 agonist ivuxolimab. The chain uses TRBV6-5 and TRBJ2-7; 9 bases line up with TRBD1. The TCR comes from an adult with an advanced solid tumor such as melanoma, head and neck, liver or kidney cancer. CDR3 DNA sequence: TGTGCCAGCAGTCACACAGGGGGCGGCTACGAGCAGTACTTC. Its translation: CASSHTGGGYEQYF.